The 16 T cell receptor beta chains reported below all come from one sample, sequenced in a study of cytomegalovirus exposure and HLA in healthy donors. In the PCR, 60 Vbeta and 13 Jbeta primers were used. Some clones are missing from TCRdb's copy, which holds only in-frame ones; the method was immunoSEQ multiplex PCR. The sample holds some 61,000 clones, roughly 77% seen once. The sample was PBMCs. The receptors derive from a human donor in good health.

This clone was seen a few times. V usage is TRBV7-2 and J usage is TRBJ2-5; 8 bases are shared with TRBD1. The germline V gene has CDR1 SGHTA and CDR2 FQGNSA. Unmatched junction bases numbered 2, after V lost 4 bases and J lost 7 bases. CDR3 length: 12 residues. Here the CDR3 reads CASSWDRSTQYF. DNA of the CDR3: TGTGCCAGCAGCTGGGACAGGTCGACCCAGTACTTC.

This chain links TRBV19 with TRBJ2-7, with 7 bases identical to TRBD1. CDR1 and CDR2 from the germline V gene are LNHDA and SQIVND (reference sequence). With 6 bases clipped from V and 2 bases from J, the junction kept 10 bases outside the gene matches. The length of the CDR3 is 15 residues. As DNA, the CDR3 is TGTGCCAGTAGCCCCTGGGGGACAGCTACCTACGAGCAGTACTTC. Translation: CASSPWGTATYEQYF.

This chain uses TRBV5-1 with TRBJ1-3; 9 nucleotides agree with TRBD1. With 4 bases clipped from V and 6 bases from J, the junction kept 5 bases outside the gene matches. The germline gives CDR1 SGHRS, CDR2 YFSETQ. The CDR3 loop spans 14 amino acids. The CDR3 bases are TGCGCCAGCAGCAGGACAGGGGCACAAAACACCATATATTTT. Its translation: CASSRTGAQNTIYF.

This chain uses TRBV5-4 with TRBJ2-3; 8 bases match TRBD2. Germline-derived CDR1 and CDR2 are SGHNT and YYREEE (reference sequence). This CDR3 has 16 amino acids. The junction had 9 bases not matched to a gene; V was cut back by 4 bases and J by 2 bases. Here the CDR3 DNA reads TGTGCCAGCAGCCGGCGACGGGGGGGGGACACAGATACGCAGTATTTT. Residues: CASSRRRGGDTDTQYF.

V gene TRBV28 combines with J gene TRBJ2-3; 13 positions agree with TRBD2. The CDR3 loop spans 15 amino acids. CDR1 is MDHEN and CDR2 is SYDVKM in the germline V gene. V shed 3 bases and J 14 bases; nucleotides not matched to a gene: 11. For the CDR3, the DNA is TGTGCCAGCAGTTTTCGGACTAGCGGGGGTACCCCCCTGTATTTT. Residues: CASSFRTSGGTPLYF.

The chain is built from TRBV6-5 and TRBJ1-2; 7 bases agree with TRBD1. V shed 2 bases, J shed 7 bases, and the junction held 10 bases outside the gene matches. From germline, CDR1 is MNHEY and CDR2 SVGAGI. There are 15 residues in the CDR3. CDR3 coding DNA: TGTGCCAGCAGTTACCAACGGGACAGTAAGGGTGGCTACACCTTC. It translates to CASSYQRDSKGGYTF.

The CDR3 protein is CASSVVGRDRQPQHF. The CDR3, as DNA: TGTGCCAGCAGCGTAGTCGGGCGGGATCGTCAGCCCCAGCATTTT. V and J are TRBV7-6 and TRBJ1-5; D is unresolved. Germline V gene data show CDR1 as SGHVS and CDR2 as FNYEAQ. The CDR3 length is 15 residues. V lost 5 bases and J lost 6, with 17 bases in between.

This clone appeared once. The genes are TRBV9 and TRBJ1-1; a weak D match, TRBD1 (5 bases). Germline-derived CDR1 and CDR2 are SGDLS and YYNGEE. The CDR3 sequence is 16 residues long. V lost 4 bases, J lost 1 base, and 17 bases lay in between. CDR3 residues: CASSPGEFLGNTEAFF. Here the CDR3 DNA reads TGTGCCAGCAGCCCGGGGGAATTTCTAGGGAACACTGAAGCTTTCTTT.

The chain joins TRBV19 to TRBJ2-2, with 8 positions matching TRBD1. Germline assignment: CDR1 LNHDA and CDR2 SQIVND (reference sequence). Unmatched junction bases numbered 4, after V lost 10 bases and J lost 3 bases. The CDR3 contains 13 residues. CDR3: CATTGAYTGELFF. The DNA for the CDR3 is TGTGCCACGACAGGGGCTTACACCGGGGAGCTGTTTTTT. The full variable domain, its missing parts supplied by reference TRBV19 and TRBJ2-2, is DGGITQSPKYLFRKEGQNVTLSCEQNLNHDAMYWYRQDPGQGLRLIYYSQIVNDFQKGDIAEGYSVSREKKESFPLTVTSAQKNPTAFYLCATTGAYTGELFFGEGSRLTVL.

V usage is TRBV30 and J usage is TRBJ1-1; D is possibly TRBD1 (5 bases). Trimming shortened V by 0 bases and J by 5 bases, and 13 bases separated the two germline ends. In germline, CDR1 is GTSNPN, CDR2 SVGIG (reference sequence). CDR3 size: 14 residues. The DNA for the CDR3 is TGTGCCTGGAGTGTATCGGGGGGATGGACTGAAGCTTTCTTT. Encoded protein: CAWSVSGGWTEAFF.

The CDR3 protein is CASSYSSPPGELFF. The CDR3 bases are TGTGCCAGCAGTTACTCGAGCCCCCCCGGGGAGCTGTTTTTT. This chain connects TRBV6-5 to TRBJ2-2; no reliable D call. The germline V gene encodes CDR1 MNHEY and CDR2 SVGAGI. The CDR3 runs 14 residues. V lost 0 bases to trimming and J lost 6 bases, with 8 bases between them.

The gene calls are TRBV9 and TRBJ2-1; 7 bases are shared with TRBD2. This CDR3 comprises 15 residues. Losses at the gene ends were 6 bases for V and 3 bases for J; bases not matched to a gene: 9. Germline V gene sequence: CDR1 SGDLS, CDR2 YYNGEE. The CDR3 nucleotides are TGTGCCAGCAACATTGCGGGGGTAGACTACAATGAGCAGTTCTTC. It specifies CASNIAGVDYNEQFF.

The V and J genes are TRBV6-5 and TRBJ1-6; D is possibly TRBD1 (5 bases). The CDR3 length is 14 residues. CDR1 is MNHEY and CDR2 is SVGAGI in the germline V gene. Trimming took 7 bases from V and 6 from J, leaving 13 bases between them. The chain's CDR3 is CASTEGRANSPLHF. The CDR3 DNA sequence: TGTGCCAGCACGGAGGGCAGGGCTAATTCACCCCTCCACTTT.

This chain links TRBV25-1 with TRBJ2-7; 9 positions agree with TRBD1. The CDR3 runs to 14 residues. The germline V gene encodes CDR1 MGHDK and CDR2 SYGVNS. Germline trimming cut 6 bases from V and 4 bases from J; bases unmatched to any gene: 7. CDR3: CASRNDRGGYEQYF. The CDR3 DNA reads TGTGCCAGCAGGAATGACAGGGGGGGTTACGAGCAGTACTTC.

For this clone: Germline and junction disagree at one end, which may indicate a read error. The chain is built from TRBV9 and TRBJ1-2; no firm D call. This CDR3 has 14 amino acids. Germline V lookup: CDR1 SGDLS, CDR2 YYNGEE. CDR3 DNA sequence: TGTGCCAGCAGCGTAGCACAAGGAGGGTATGGCTACCCCTTC. This translates into CASSVAQGGYGYPF.

The sample holds a few counts of this clone. The genes are TRBV7-6 and TRBJ2-1; no clear D gene. The germline V gene encodes CDR1 SGHVS and CDR2 FNYEAQ. The CDR3 has 13 residues. V gave up 4 bases and J gave up 8 bases, with 12 bases separating them. The CDR3 DNA is TGTGCCAGCAGCTCCGGTGGCGGCTATGAGCAGTTCTTC. Translation gives CASSSGGGYEQFF.